The present TCR beta chain was sequenced within a study of T cell clones after liver transplantation. Study summary: Three of the eight recipients were HCV-positive; the rest had non-autoimmune, non-viral transplant indications. Draws occurred before transplant, before withdrawal, and after complete or failed withdrawal.

This table comes from immunoSEQ multiplex PCR, and its TCRdb copy is limited to in-frame clones, with some not included. Of under 55,000 clones listed, roughly nine tenths are singletons. From germline, CDR1 is SGDLS and CDR2 YYNGEE. V gave up 1 base and J gave up 3 bases; unmatched junction bases: 4. The CDR3 totals 16 residues. This specimen was CD8+ T cells from blood, taken 12 months after liver transplant. The clonotype was recovered from a human patient who received a liver transplant. Some of these T cells may belong to the graft donor. The V call is TRBV9, the J call TRBJ2-2; 9 nucleotides agree with TRBD2. The CDR3 sequence: CASSVQGLAYTGELFF. CDR3 DNA: TGTGCCAGCAGCGTACAAGGACTAGCGTACACCGGGGAGCTGTTTTTT.